This entry lists 31 T cell receptor beta chains sequenced from one sample in a study of radiotherapy plus CTLA-4 blockade in lung cancer. The table came from immunoSEQ multiplex PCR; TCRdb's copy has only in-frame clones and leaves some out. The sample records 85,000 to 90,000 clones, about 87% being singletons. Source: peripheral blood, taken from a patient treated with radiotherapy plus ipilimumab. Receptors were obtained from a human donor with non-small cell lung cancer that progressed on radiotherapy plus ipilimumab.

The V and J genes are TRBV10-3 and TRBJ1-1; D is uncertain. Germline V gene sequence: CDR1 ENHRY, CDR2 SYGVKD. The CDR3 is made up of 14 amino acids. V was trimmed by 1 base and J by 4 bases, leaving 10 bases between them. The CDR3 loop reads CAISEYGEGTEAFF. DNA of the CDR3: TGTGCCATCAGTGAGTACGGGGAGGGCACTGAAGCTTTCTTT.

V gene TRBV9 combines with J gene TRBJ1-2, with no clear D. Germline-derived CDR1 and CDR2 are SGDLS and YYNGEE. V dropped 6 bases and J dropped 0 bases, with 6 bases sitting between them. This CDR3 region has 12 residues. In DNA, the CDR3 is TGTGCCAGCACTGCTACTAACTATGGCTACACCTTC. It translates to CASTATNYGYTF.

This clone was detected once. Other DNA sequences from this sample encode an identical CDR3 as well. The chain recombines TRBV5-1 with TRBJ1-2; TRBD1 matches at 10 bases. The V gene's germline CDR1 is SGHRS and CDR2 YFSETQ. The length of the CDR3 is 15 residues. The V gene end was trimmed by 0 bases and the J gene end by 2 bases; junction bases not matched to a gene: 1. The DNA of the CDR3 is TGCGCCAGCAGCTTGGGGACAGGGGGAAACTATGGCTACACCTTC. Translated, it gives CASSLGTGGNYGYTF.

The chain carries TRBV6-1 and TRBJ1-5, with 7 bases that match TRBD1. Germline CDR1 MNHNS, CDR2 SASEGT. CDR3 length: 15 residues. The ends lost 4 bases at V and 4 bases at J; junction bases unmatched: 7. The CDR3 reads CASSVLTGVNQPQHF. The CDR3 region has the DNA TGTGCCAGCAGTGTACTCACAGGGGTAAATCAGCCCCAGCATTTT.

The J gene is TRBJ2-7, the V gene TRBV28, with 7 bases matching TRBD1. V shed 5 bases, J shed 5 bases, and the junction held 9 bases outside the gene matches. Germline V lookup: CDR1 MDHEN, CDR2 SYDVKM. The CDR3 sequence is 14 residues long. The CDR3 here is CASSPGTDRDEQYF. Written as DNA, the CDR3 is TGTGCCAGCAGTCCCGGAACCGACAGGGACGAGCAGTACTTC. Supplemented by reference TRBV28 and TRBJ2-7, the full variable domain reads DVKVTQSSRYLVKRTGEKVFLECVQDMDHENMFWYRQDPGLGLRLIYFSYDVKMKEKGDIPEGYSVSREKKERFSLILESASTNQTSMYLCASSPGTDRDEQYFGPGTRLTVT.

The chain links TRBV5-1 to TRBJ1-2; no clear D. CDR1 is SGHRS, CDR2 YFSETQ, per germline. The V end was cut by 3 bases, the J end by 1 base, with 13 bases between. This CDR3 region has 15 residues. In DNA form, the CDR3 reads TGCGCCAGCAGCTCTGGCTTCCAAGATAACTATGGCTACACCTTC. Its protein product is CASSSGFQDNYGYTF.

Remarks on this clone: The junction shows a germline mismatch at one end, possibly a read error. The rearrangement uses TRBV11-3 and TRBJ2-2; D unresolved. Germline CDR1 reads SGHNT; CDR2 reads YENEEA. The CDR3 has 12 residues. The CDR3 sequence is CASSLDAGELFF. The CDR3 bases are TGTGCCAGCAGCCTAGACGCCGGGGAGCTGTTTTTT.

V usage is TRBV5-4 and J usage is TRBJ2-1, with TRBD1 matching 9 bases. The J segment lost 9 bases and the V segment lost 4 bases, leaving 17 bases of the junction unmatched. The germline V gene encodes CDR1 SGHNT and CDR2 YYREEE (reference sequence). The CDR3 extends over 17 amino acids. CDR3 sequence (DNA): TGTGCCAGCAGCCCACCTCCTCCGGGACAGGGTGTTCTTGAGCAGTTCTTC. Its protein is CASSPPPPGQGVLEQFF.

This clone occurred once. The chain recombines TRBV7-9 with TRBJ2-2; D call uncertain. V lost 2 bases to trimming and J lost 4 bases, with 5 bases between them. The V gene's germline CDR1 is SEHNR and CDR2 FQNEAQ (reference sequence). The CDR3 sequence is 13 residues long. The CDR3 region is CASSLHGTGELFF. The CDR3 DNA is TGTGCCAGCAGCTTACACGGCACCGGGGAGCTGTTTTTT.

The genes are TRBV18 and TRBJ2-2; D gene ambiguous. The CDR3 is 14 residues long. Germline assignment: CDR1 KGHSH and CDR2 LQKENI. With 1 base removed from V and 4 bases from J, the gap between germline ends came to 7 bases. The DNA for the CDR3 is TGTGCCAGCTCACCACAGCGAGTCACCGGGGAGCTGTTTTTT. Its translation is CASSPQRVTGELFF.

The chain employs TRBV4-2 and TRBJ1-1; tentative D call: TRBD1 (5 bases). Trimming cost V 0 bases and J 5 bases, with 13 bases left between them. The germline V gene has CDR1 LGHNA and CDR2 YNFKEQ. The CDR3 has 15 residues. CDR3 residues: CASSQDPGDPTEAFF. DNA of the CDR3: TGTGCCAGCAGCCAAGATCCGGGGGACCCGACTGAAGCTTTCTTT.

As DNA, the CDR3 is TGTGCCAGCAGCCAAGAGGGAGGGACCAATACGCAGTATTTT. This codes for CASSQEGGTNTQYF. J is TRBJ2-3 and V is TRBV4-2, with TRBD2 matching over 7 bases. This CDR3 has 14 amino acids. V shed 0 bases, J shed 7 bases, and the junction held 4 bases outside the gene matches. Per the germline V gene, CDR1 is LGHNA and CDR2 is YNFKEQ.

The chain links TRBV4-3 to TRBJ1-5; 10 bases line up with TRBD1. Germline V gene sequence: CDR1 LGHNA, CDR2 YSLEER. There are 15 residues in the CDR3. V lost 4 bases to trimming and J lost 5 bases; unmatched junction nucleotides: 5. DNA for the CDR3: TGCGCCAGCAGCCGCGGGACAGGGGCCCATCAGCCCCAGCATTTT. Residues: CASSRGTGAHQPQHF.

The rearrangement links TRBV7-2 to TRBJ1-1, with D unclear. The CDR3 is 13 amino acids. V lost 1 base, J lost 5 bases, and 8 bases lay in between. CDR1 is SGHTA, CDR2 FQGNSA, per germline. In nucleotides, the CDR3 is TGTGCCAGCAGCTTAGGTTACGGTACTGAAGCTTTCTTT. This encodes CASSLGYGTEAFF.

The chain couples TRBV5-4 to TRBJ1-2, with 8 bases identical to TRBD1. The germline gives CDR1 SGHNT, CDR2 YYREEE (reference sequence). V lost 4 bases and J lost 2; bases outside the gene matches: 1. The CDR3 length is 13 residues. This CDR3 is CASSGDRNYGYTF. The CDR3 coding sequence is TGTGCCAGCAGCGGGGACAGGAACTATGGCTACACCTTC.

The chain is built from TRBV6-5 and TRBJ1-1, with D maybe TRBD1 (6 bases). V gave up 2 bases and J gave up 4 bases, with 11 bases separating them. The germline V gene encodes CDR1 MNHEY and CDR2 SVGAGI. The CDR3 sequence is 14 residues long. The CDR3 DNA reads as TGTGCCAGCAGTTACAACAGGGCGGTCACTGAAGCTTTCTTT. Encoded protein: CASSYNRAVTEAFF.

A single count supports this clone. The chain employs TRBV4-1 and TRBJ2-7; possible D gene TRBD1, 5 bases. Germline values: CDR1 MGHRA, CDR2 YSYEKL. The CDR3 totals 11 residues. Trimming left V 5 bases short and J 3 bases short, with 5 bases between. CDR3 nucleotides: TGCGCCAGCAGCGACAGCTACGAGCAGTACTTC. It specifies CASSDSYEQYF.

The chain uses TRBV4-3 and TRBJ2-5; 8 nucleotides agree with TRBD2. CDR1 and CDR2 (germline): LGHNA, YSLEER. Germline trimming cut 0 bases from V and 6 bases from J; bases unmatched to any gene: 6. The CDR3 covers 15 residues. CDR3 nucleotide sequence: TGCGCCAGCAGCCAAGATTCGGCTAGCGGGCAGACCCAGTACTTC. Residues: CASSQDSASGQTQYF.

The chain has TRBV5-1 and TRBJ2-7, with D possibly being TRBD2 (5 bases). The CDR3 has 14 residues. Trimming removed 0 bases at V and 2 bases at J, with 9 bases between. The germline gives CDR1 SGHRS, CDR2 YFSETQ. The CDR3 nucleotides are TGCGCCAGCAGCTTGGAGGCGAGGGCCTACGAGCAGTACTTC. Translation: CASSLEARAYEQYF.

The chain is built from TRBV7-3 and TRBJ2-1; weak D call: TRBD1 (5 bases). The CDR3 contains 16 residues. V lost 0 bases, J lost 3 bases, and 12 bases lay in between. The germline CDR1 and CDR2 sequences are SGHTA and FQGTGA. The CDR3 reads CASSLTIATDYNEQFF. CDR3 sequence (DNA): TGTGCCAGCAGCTTAACCATTGCGACAGACTACAATGAGCAGTTCTTC.

The V gene is TRBV6-5, the J gene TRBJ2-7, with D maybe TRBD2 (5 bases). The CDR3 covers 13 residues. CDR1 is MNHEY and CDR2 is SVGAGI in the germline V gene. The V gene lost 0 bases and the J gene lost 7 bases, with 10 bases spanning the gap. DNA of the CDR3: TGTGCCAGCAGTTACTCGACCCCGGGGGAGCAGTACTTC. Translating it yields CASSYSTPGEQYF.

This chain joins TRBV7-9 and TRBJ2-5; D might be TRBD2 (6 bases). The CDR3 has 15 amino acids. Germline V CDR1 and CDR2: SEHNR, FQNEAQ (reference sequence). V gave up 7 bases and J gave up 2 bases, with 17 bases separating them. The CDR3 protein is CASIYWGEPQETQYF. The CDR3 DNA sequence: TGTGCCAGCATCTATTGGGGGGAACCACAAGAGACCCAGTACTTC.

The V gene is TRBV18, the J gene TRBJ2-1; no clear D. Trimming stripped 3 bases from V and 8 bases from J, with 23 bases between. CDR3 length: 17 residues. Germline assignment: CDR1 KGHSH and CDR2 LQKENI. The chain's CDR3 is CASSPSKGRPPVDEQFF. In nucleotides, the CDR3 is TGTGCCAGCTCACCTAGTAAGGGAAGGCCACCGGTCGATGAGCAGTTCTTC. Complete variable domain (other parts from reference TRBV18 and TRBJ2-1): NAGVMQNPRHLVRRRGQEARLRCSPMKGHSHVYWYRQLPEEGLKFMVYLQKENIIDESGMPKERFSAEFPKEGPSILRIQQVVRGDSAAYFCASSPSKGRPPVDEQFFGPGTRLTVL.

V and J are TRBV7-9 and TRBJ1-2; D call uncertain. CDR1 is SEHNR and CDR2 is FQNEAQ in the germline V gene (reference sequence). The CDR3 contains 13 residues. Trimming left V 5 bases short and J 6 bases short, with 13 bases between. The DNA of the CDR3 is TGTGCCAGCAGCCTCAAGGCCGGGGATGGCTACACCTTC. Protein: CASSLKAGDGYTF.

The chain has TRBV14 and TRBJ2-7, with 8 nucleotides matching TRBD1. Germline CDR1 SGHDN, CDR2 FVKESK. The V gene end was trimmed by 0 bases and the J gene end by 9 bases; junction bases not matched to a gene: 13. This CDR3 has 16 residues. This CDR3 reads CASSQDGQGARRGQYF. The CDR3 DNA sequence: TGTGCCAGCAGCCAAGACGGCCAGGGGGCCCGGAGGGGGCAGTACTTC.

In regard to this clone: The conserved phenylalanine or tryptophan is not found at the CDR3 terminus, so this likely reflects a read error. The rearrangement uses TRBV5-8 and TRBJ2-7; possible D gene TRBD1, 7 bases. CDR3 length: 15 residues. Trimming shortened V by 1 base and J by 0 bases, and 11 bases separated the two germline ends. The V gene's germline CDR1 is SGHTS and CDR2 YDEGEE. The CDR3 loop is CASSLQGGGSYEQYL. For the CDR3, the DNA is TGTGCCAGCAGCTTGCAGGGGGGTGGCTCCTACGAGCAGTACCTC.

The chain uses TRBV7-9 and TRBJ1-1; weak D call: TRBD1 (6 bases). Germline-derived CDR1 and CDR2 are SEHNR and FQNEAQ (reference sequence). The CDR3 totals 14 residues. With 1 base removed from V and 6 bases from J, the gap between germline ends came to 12 bases. CDR3 coding DNA: TGTGCCAGCAGCTTAGGAGGGGGTACTCCTGAAGCTTTCTTT. Translating it yields CASSLGGGTPEAFF.

V and J are TRBV27 and TRBJ2-7; tentatively, D is TRBD2 (6 bases). Germline CDR1 is MNHEY and CDR2 is SMNVEV (reference sequence). This CDR3 region has 14 residues. V shed 2 bases and J shed 0 bases, with 8 bases lying between them. The CDR3 DNA follows: TGTGCCAGCAGTTTACACGGGAGCTCCTACGAGCAGTACTTC. This encodes CASSLHGSSYEQYF.

Only one count was recorded for this clone. The chain recombines TRBV7-2 with TRBJ2-5; 7 positions agree with TRBD2. The CDR3 covers 16 residues. CDR1 and CDR2 from the germline V gene are SGHTA and FQGNSA. Trimming at V came to 4 bases and at J to 4 bases, leaving 12 bases not matched to a gene. CDR3 residues: CASSSRRGVGGETQYF. As DNA, the CDR3 is TGTGCCAGCAGCTCCCGCCGGGGGGTGGGCGGAGAGACCCAGTACTTC. Variable domain in full (rest from reference TRBV7-2 and TRBJ2-5): GAGVSQSPSNKVTEKGKDVELRCDPISGHTALYWYRQSLGQGLEFLIYFQGNSAPDKSGLPSDRFSAERTGGSVSTLTIQRTQQEDSAVYLCASSSRRGVGGETQYFGPGTRLLVL.

This clone appeared once. The chain employs TRBV21-1 and TRBJ2-7; the table's D call, TRBD1, has no DNA check behind it. TRBV21-1 is a pseudogene locus. This CDR3 comprises 17 residues. The CDR3 sequence: CVSSYRDRREGNYEQYF. In nucleotides, the CDR3 is TGTGTCAGCAGCTACCGGGACAGAAGGGAAGGGAACTACGAGCAGTACTTC.

This clone was observed once. The chain couples TRBV7-2 to TRBJ1-1; tentatively, D is TRBD1 (5 bases). Per the germline V gene, CDR1 is SGHTA and CDR2 is FQGNSA. CDR3 size: 14 residues. Trimming took 5 bases from V and 4 from J, leaving 14 bases between them. DNA for the CDR3: TGTGCCAGCAGCGACCGGGGGATAACCACTGAAGCTTTCTTT. Residues: CASSDRGITTEAFF.